The clone carrying this T cell receptor (beta chain) was counted at least ten times. Its antigen is still unknown. This sample is part of a study of breast tumors, draining lymph nodes, adjacent tissues. Overall study results and limits: Tumor and nontumor repertoires were significantly more similar in luminal-like than in basal-like breast cancer. Compared with lymph nodes, tumors were less diverse; compared with nontumor tissue, more. Tumor T cell lymph node origin was a supported hypothesis, not proven.

TCRdb re-analysed the multiplex PCR reads in MiXCR, keeping a single row per CDR3 protein. The table has about 180,000 distinct CDR3 sequences, 33% seen once. Axillary draining lymph nodes of breast cancer patients supplied the node samples. Germline trimming cut 5 bases from V and 2 bases from J; bases unmatched to any gene: 13. The germline CDR1 and CDR2 sequences are SGHNT and YENEEA. The CDR3 spans 17 residues. This TCR was sampled from a female donor with breast cancer. Some clones in this sample may be carry-over from other donors' samples. Input material: axillary lymph node tissue. The chain recombines TRBV11-3 with TRBJ2-3; TRBD2 matches at 7 bases. For the CDR3, the DNA is TGTGCCAGCAGCCCGCGAGAGGCGGGAGCCTTCACAGATACGCAGTATTTT. Translated, it gives CASSPREAGAFTDTQYF.